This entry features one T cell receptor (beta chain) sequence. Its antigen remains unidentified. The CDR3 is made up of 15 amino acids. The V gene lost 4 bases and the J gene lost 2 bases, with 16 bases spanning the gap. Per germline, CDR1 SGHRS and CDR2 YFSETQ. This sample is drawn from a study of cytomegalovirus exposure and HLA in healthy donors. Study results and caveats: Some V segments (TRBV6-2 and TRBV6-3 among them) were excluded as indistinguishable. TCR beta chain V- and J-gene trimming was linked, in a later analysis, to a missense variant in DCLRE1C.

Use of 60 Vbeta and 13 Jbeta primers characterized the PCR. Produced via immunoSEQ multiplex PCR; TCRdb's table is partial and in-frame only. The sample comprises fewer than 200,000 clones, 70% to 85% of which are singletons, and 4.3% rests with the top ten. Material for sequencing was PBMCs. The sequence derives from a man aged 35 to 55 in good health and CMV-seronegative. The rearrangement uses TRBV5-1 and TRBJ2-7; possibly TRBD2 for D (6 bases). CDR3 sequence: CASSPRSGVTYEQYF. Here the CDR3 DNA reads TGCGCCAGCAGCCCCCGGTCGGGGGTAACCTACGAGCAGTACTTC.